This TCR beta chain was sequenced in a study of OX40 agonist ivuxolimab in advanced cancers. Across the whole study: Head and neck, renal cell, melanoma or hepatocellular carcinoma were the cancers that dose-escalation patients had. Two cutaneous melanoma patients and one hepatocellular carcinoma patient, three in all, had partial responses. Notes on the study in general: At 0.1 to 3.0 mg/kg, CD4+ and CD8+ blood T cells expanded clonally by week 6. CD8+ T cells (on average) carried more expanded clones than CD4+ T cells.

Regarding this clone: Its specificity is not known. Other DNA sequences of this sample code for an identical CDR3.

Trimming shortened V by 1 base and J by 1 base, and 8 bases separated the two germline ends. There are 15 residues in the CDR3. Germline V CDR1 and CDR2: SEHNR, FQNEAQ (reference sequence). Produced via immunoSEQ multiplex PCR; TCRdb's table is partial and in-frame only. The sample lists 57,000 or so clones, roughly 84% occurring once. The chain has TRBV7-9 and TRBJ2-1, with D possibly being TRBD1 or TRBD2 (5 bases each). The specimen was CD4+ or CD8+ T cells sorted from blood, collected in a trial of the OX40 agonist ivuxolimab. The TCR sequence derives from an adult with an advanced solid tumor such as melanoma, head and neck, liver or kidney cancer. Here the CDR3 reads CASSLDGASYNEQFF. The CDR3 DNA is TGTGCCAGCAGCTTAGACGGGGCGTCCTACAATGAGCAGTTCTTC.